This T cell receptor (beta chain) was observed in a study of CD8+ T cells in alopecia areata. Treatment meaning: oral pan-JAK inhibitor, 5-10 mg twice daily. After isolation, RNA underwent reverse transcription to generate cDNA as the sequencing template. The protocol was immunoSEQ multiplex PCR, while the TCRdb copy is restricted to in-frame clones and leaves out a portion. The sample carries about 220,000 clones, about 58% recorded once. This CDR3 region has 13 residues. V gave up 6 bases and J gave up 7 bases, with 15 bases separating them. Germline V CDR1 and CDR2: LNHDA, SQIVND (reference sequence). Points from the study as a whole: Many expanded lesional clones stayed in scalp and blood while on tofacitinib.

Remarks on this clone: As yet, its antigen is unknown.

This sequence was found in a human donor with alopecia areata. The material was CD4+ T cells sorted from blood, obtained at week 4, from a patient treated with tofacitinib. This chain links TRBV19 with TRBJ2-5, with D hard to call. CDR3 region: CASRSGNFGTQYF. CDR3 DNA sequence: TGTGCCAGTAGAAGTGGAAATTTTGGGACCCAGTACTTC.